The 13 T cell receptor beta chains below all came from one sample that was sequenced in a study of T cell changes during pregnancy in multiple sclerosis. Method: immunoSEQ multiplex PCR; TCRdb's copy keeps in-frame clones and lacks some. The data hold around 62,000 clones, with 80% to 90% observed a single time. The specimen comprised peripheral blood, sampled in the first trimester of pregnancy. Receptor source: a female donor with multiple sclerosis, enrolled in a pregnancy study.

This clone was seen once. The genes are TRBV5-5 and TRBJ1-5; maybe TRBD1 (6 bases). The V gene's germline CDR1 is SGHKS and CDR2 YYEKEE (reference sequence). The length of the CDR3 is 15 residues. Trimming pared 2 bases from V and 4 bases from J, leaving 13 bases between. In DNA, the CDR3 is TGTGCCAGCAGCTTTTACCAGGGGAAGAATCAGCCCCAGCATTTT. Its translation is CASSFYQGKNQPQHF.

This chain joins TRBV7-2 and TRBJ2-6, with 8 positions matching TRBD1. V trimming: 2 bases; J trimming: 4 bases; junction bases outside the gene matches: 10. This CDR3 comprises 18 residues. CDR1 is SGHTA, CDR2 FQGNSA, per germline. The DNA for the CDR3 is TGTGCCAGCAGCTTAACCGGGACAGGAGTTCGCGGGGCCAACGTCCTGACTTTC. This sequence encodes CASSLTGTGVRGANVLTF.

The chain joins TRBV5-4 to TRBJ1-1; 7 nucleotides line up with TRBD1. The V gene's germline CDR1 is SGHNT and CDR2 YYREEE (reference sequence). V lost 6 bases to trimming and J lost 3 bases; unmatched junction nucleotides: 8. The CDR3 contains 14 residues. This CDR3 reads CASTQTGTDTEAFF. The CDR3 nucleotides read TGTGCCAGCACCCAGACAGGGACTGACACTGAAGCTTTCTTT.

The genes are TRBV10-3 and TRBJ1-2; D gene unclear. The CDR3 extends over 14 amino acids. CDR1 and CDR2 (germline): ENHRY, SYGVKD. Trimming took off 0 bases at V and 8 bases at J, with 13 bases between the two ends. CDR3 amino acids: CAISESGKGGGYTF. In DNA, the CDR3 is TGTGCCATCAGTGAGTCGGGGAAAGGAGGAGGCTACACCTTC.

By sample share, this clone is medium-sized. As DNA, the CDR3 is TGTGCCAGCAGCCAAGATCTAGCGGGGGGTTACGAGCAGTACTTC. It specifies CASSQDLAGGYEQYF. The V call is TRBV4-2, the J call TRBJ2-7, with TRBD2 matching 11 bases. Trimming removed 0 bases from V and 4 bases from J; junction bases left unmatched: 2. The CDR3 runs 15 residues. From germline, CDR1 is LGHNA and CDR2 YNFKEQ.

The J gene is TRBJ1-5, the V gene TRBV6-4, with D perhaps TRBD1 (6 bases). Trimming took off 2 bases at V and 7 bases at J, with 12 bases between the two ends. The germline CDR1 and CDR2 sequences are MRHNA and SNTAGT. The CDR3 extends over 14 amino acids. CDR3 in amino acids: CASSDTGGQQPQHF. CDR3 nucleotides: TGTGCCAGCAGTGACACGGGGGGCCAACAGCCCCAGCATTTT.

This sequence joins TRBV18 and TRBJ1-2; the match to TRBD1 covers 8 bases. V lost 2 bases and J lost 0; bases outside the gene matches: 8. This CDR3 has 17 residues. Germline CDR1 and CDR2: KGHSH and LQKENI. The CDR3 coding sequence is TGTGCCAGCTCACCATTAGGACAGGGATATGCTAACTATGGCTACACCTTC. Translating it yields CASSPLGQGYANYGYTF.

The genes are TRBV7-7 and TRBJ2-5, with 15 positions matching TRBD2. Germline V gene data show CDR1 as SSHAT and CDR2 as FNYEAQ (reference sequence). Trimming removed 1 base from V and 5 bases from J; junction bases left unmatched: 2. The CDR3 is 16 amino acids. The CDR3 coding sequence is TGTGCCAGCAGCTTAGGCGGGACTAGCGGGAGGGAGACCCAGTACTTC. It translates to CASSLGGTSGRETQYF. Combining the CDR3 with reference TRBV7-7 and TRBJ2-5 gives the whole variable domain GAGVSQSPRYKVTKRGQDVTLRCDPISSHATLYWYQQALGQGPEFLTYFNYEAQPDKSGLPSDRFSAERPEGSISTLTIQRTEQRDSAMYRCASSLGGTSGRETQYFGPGTRLLVL.

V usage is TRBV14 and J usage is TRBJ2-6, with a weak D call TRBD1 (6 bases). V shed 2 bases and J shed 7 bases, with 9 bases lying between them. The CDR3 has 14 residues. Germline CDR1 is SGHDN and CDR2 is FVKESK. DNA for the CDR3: TGTGCCAGCAGCCAAAACAGGGTAGCCAACGTCCTGACTTTC. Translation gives CASSQNRVANVLTF.

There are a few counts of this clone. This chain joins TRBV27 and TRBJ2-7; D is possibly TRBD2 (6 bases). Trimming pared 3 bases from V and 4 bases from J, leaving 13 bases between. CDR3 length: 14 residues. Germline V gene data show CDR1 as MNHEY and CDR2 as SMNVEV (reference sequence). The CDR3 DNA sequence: TGTGCCAGCAGTTTGTTGGGGCGGGGTTACGAGCAGTACTTC. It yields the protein CASSLLGRGYEQYF.

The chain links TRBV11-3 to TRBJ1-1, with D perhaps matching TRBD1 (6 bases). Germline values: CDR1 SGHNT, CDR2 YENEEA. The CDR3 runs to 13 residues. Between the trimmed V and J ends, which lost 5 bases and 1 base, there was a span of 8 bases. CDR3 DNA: TGTGCCAGCAGCGAGACAGGGAACACTGAAGCTTTCTTT. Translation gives CASSETGNTEAFF.

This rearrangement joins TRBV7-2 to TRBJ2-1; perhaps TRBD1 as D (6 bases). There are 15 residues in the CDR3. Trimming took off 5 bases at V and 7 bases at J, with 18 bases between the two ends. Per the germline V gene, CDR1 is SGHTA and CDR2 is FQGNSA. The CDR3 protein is CASSPQGYGINEQFF. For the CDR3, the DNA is TGTGCCAGCAGCCCACAGGGTTATGGTATTAATGAGCAGTTCTTC.

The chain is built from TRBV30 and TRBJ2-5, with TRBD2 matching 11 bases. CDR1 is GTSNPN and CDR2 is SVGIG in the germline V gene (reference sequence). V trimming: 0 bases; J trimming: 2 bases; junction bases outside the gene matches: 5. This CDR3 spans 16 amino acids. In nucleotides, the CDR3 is TGTGCCTGGAGTGTAGAGCTAGCGGGGGGTCAAGAGACCCAGTACTTC. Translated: CAWSVELAGGQETQYF.